This TCR beta chain was identified during a study of T cells in Graves' hyperthyroidism and ophthalmopathy. The study, taken as a whole, reports: Ophthalmopathy prediction by the model preceded onset by a median about 6 months.

The V and J ends lost 2 bases and 3 bases respectively, with 10 bases between them. CDR1 and CDR2 from the germline V gene are SGHAT and FQNNGV. The CDR3 covers 14 residues. TCR beta CDR3 region amplification was performed from RNA transcripts. First-round RT-PCR with HTBI primers amplified the TCR CDR3 region. TCRdb passed the multiplex PCR reads through MiXCR, listing each CDR3 protein once. Altogether approximately 300,000 distinct CDR3 sequences are present, roughly 15% being singletons, with the ten largest covering 33%. In the case of this clonotype: Its antigen is unidentified.

Newly diagnosed hyperthyroidism patients aged 18 to 65 years had disease lasting under 2 months. Sequenced sample: blood. The origin of this receptor is a man aged 30 to 39 with Graves' hyperthyroidism. The chain carries TRBV11-2 and TRBJ2-5; no clear D gene. CDR3 in amino acids: CASSLMDGKETQYF. CDR3 coding DNA: TGTGCCAGCAGCTTAATGGACGGAAAAGAGACCCAGTACTTC.